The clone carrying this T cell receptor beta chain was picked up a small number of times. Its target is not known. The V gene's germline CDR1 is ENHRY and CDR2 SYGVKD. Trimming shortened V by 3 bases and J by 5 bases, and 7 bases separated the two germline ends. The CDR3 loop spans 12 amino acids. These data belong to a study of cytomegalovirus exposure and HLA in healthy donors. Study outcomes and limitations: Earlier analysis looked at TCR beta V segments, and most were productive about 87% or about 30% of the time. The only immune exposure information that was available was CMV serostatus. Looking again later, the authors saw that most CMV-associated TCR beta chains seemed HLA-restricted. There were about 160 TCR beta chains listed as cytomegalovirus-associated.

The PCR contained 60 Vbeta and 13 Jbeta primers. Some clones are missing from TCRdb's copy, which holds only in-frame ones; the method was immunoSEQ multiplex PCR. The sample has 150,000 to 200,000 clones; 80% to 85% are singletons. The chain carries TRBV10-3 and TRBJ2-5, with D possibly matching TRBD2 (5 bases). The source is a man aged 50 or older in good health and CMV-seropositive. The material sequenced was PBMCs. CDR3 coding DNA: TGTGCCATCAGTGACAGGAGGGAGACCCAGTACTTC. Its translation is CAISDRRETQYF.